This T cell receptor beta chain was documented in a study of cytomegalovirus exposure and HLA in healthy donors. About the research overall: Inside one of the first data releases sat some 93 million unique TCRs taken from HLA-typed donors. Among the roughly 370 genotyped donors, approximately 80% were placed in the Caucasian-associated ancestry cluster.

13 Jbeta primers and 60 Vbeta primers were used for the PCR. Sequenced by immunoSEQ multiplex PCR; TCRdb stores in-frame clones only, minus some. The table lists a few hundred thousand clones, more than 60% of them singletons, with less than 3.5% in the top ten. Trimming took off 5 bases at V and 4 bases at J, with 15 bases between the two ends. The CDR3 is 15 residues long. The germline CDR1 and CDR2 sequences are SGHAT and FQNNGV. The TCR sequence derives from a woman in her fifties or sixties in good health and CMV-seropositive. The sequencing sample was made of PBMCs. The rearrangement links TRBV11-2 to TRBJ1-3; TRBD1 is a possible D gene (5 bases). CDR3 sequence (DNA): TGTGCCAGCAGCCCCCGCCCCGGGGGAGGAAACACCATATATTTT. Translation: CASSPRPGGGNTIYF.